This entry lists 12 T cell receptor beta chains sequenced from one sample in a study of blood T cell repertoires in COVID-19. TCRdb keeps only in-frame clones here, not all; method: immunoSEQ multiplex PCR. This table holds roughly 200,000 clones, roughly 80% found once. Specimen: peripheral blood. Receptors originate from a woman aged 55 to 70 with COVID-19, enrolled during active disease.

The chain joins TRBV20-1 to TRBJ1-2; D is uncertain. Germline V gene lookup returns CDR1 DFQATT and CDR2 SNEGSKA (reference sequence). V dropped 7 bases and J dropped 5 bases, with 11 bases sitting between them. The CDR3 covers 11 residues. The chain's CDR3 is CSVARLYGYTF. The CDR3 DNA follows: TGCAGTGTGGCACGACTATATGGCTACACCTTC.

The chain links TRBV5-1 to TRBJ1-6; a weak D match, TRBD1 (6 bases). Trimming pared 0 bases from V and 5 bases from J, leaving 12 bases between. CDR3 length equals 16 residues. Germline CDR1 reads SGHRS; CDR2 reads YFSETQ. The CDR3 spells CASSLVVGGNNSPLHF. The CDR3 nucleotides read TGCGCCAGCAGCTTGGTCGTAGGGGGAAATAATTCACCCCTCCACTTT.

The chain employs TRBV7-9 and TRBJ2-5, with D perhaps TRBD1 (6 bases). The CDR3 is made up of 16 amino acids. Trimming stripped 4 bases from V and 2 bases from J, with 17 bases between. Germline V gives CDR1 SEHNR, CDR2 FQNEAQ (reference sequence). The CDR3: CASSSGDISEQETQYF. The CDR3 region has the DNA TGTGCCAGCAGCTCCGGGGACATTAGCGAGCAAGAGACCCAGTACTTC.

This chain uses TRBV6-5 with TRBJ1-4; D uncertain. Germline CDR1 reads MNHEY; CDR2 reads SVGAGI. V was trimmed by 0 bases and J by 6 bases, leaving 5 bases between them. The CDR3 extends over 13 amino acids. CDR3 nucleotides: TGTGCCAGCAGTTACTCCATAGATGAAAAACTGTTTTTT. Translating it yields CASSYSIDEKLFF.

The chain carries TRBV28 and TRBJ2-2, with 8 bases matching TRBD2. V lost 3 bases, J lost 6 bases, and 9 bases stayed unmatched. Germline V CDR1 and CDR2: MDHEN, SYDVKM. CDR3 length equals 16 residues. Written as DNA, the CDR3 is TGTGCCAGCAGTTTCCGCGGGCTAGCGGGCCCCGGGGAGCTGTTTTTT. It translates to CASSFRGLAGPGELFF.

There are a few counts of this clone. This chain uses TRBV24-1 with TRBJ2-5; perhaps TRBD1 as D (6 bases). The CDR3 contains 13 residues. Germline values: CDR1 KGHDR, CDR2 SFDVKD. V gave up 5 bases and J gave up 1 base, with 7 bases separating them. The CDR3 sequence is CATSGTVQETQYF. The CDR3 DNA reads as TGTGCCACCAGTGGGACAGTCCAAGAGACCCAGTACTTC.

The chain joins TRBV7-3 to TRBJ2-1, with 10 bases identical to TRBD2. Germline V gene sequence: CDR1 SGHTA, CDR2 FQGTGA. This CDR3 region has 17 residues. Unmatched junction bases numbered 10, after V lost 6 bases and J lost 2 bases. Here the CDR3 reads CASSPSGGALAYNEQFF. CDR3 DNA sequence: TGTGCCAGCAGTCCCAGCGGGGGGGCTCTCGCCTACAATGAGCAGTTCTTC.

This chain uses TRBV5-6 with TRBJ1-2, with TRBD1 identical over 9 bases. The germline V gene has CDR1 SGHDT and CDR2 YYEEEE. The junction had 4 bases not matched to a gene; V was cut back by 3 bases and J by 7 bases. The CDR3 totals 13 residues. For the CDR3, the DNA is TGTGCCAGCAGCTGGGACAGGGCCGCTGGCTACACCTTC. Protein: CASSWDRAAGYTF.

CDR3 in amino acids: CASSSSGGWGDTQYF. As DNA, the CDR3 is TGTGCCAGCAGCTCTAGCGGGGGGTGGGGAGATACGCAGTATTTT. The J gene is TRBJ2-3, the V gene TRBV5-4, with 11 bases fitting TRBD2. Germline CDR1 and CDR2: SGHNT and YYREEE (reference sequence). The CDR3 runs to 15 residues. Trimming at V came to 3 bases and at J to 5 bases, leaving 5 bases not matched to a gene.

This clone has at least ten counts. V usage is TRBV4-2 and J usage is TRBJ2-2; D is ambiguous. The CDR3 spans 16 residues. In germline, CDR1 is LGHNA, CDR2 YNFKEQ. Trimming shortened V by 4 bases and J by 0 bases, and 12 bases separated the two germline ends. The CDR3 here is CASSLLSDANTGELFF. The CDR3 nucleotides read TGTGCCAGCAGCCTCCTCAGCGATGCGAACACCGGGGAGCTGTTTTTT.

This clone has only one observation. The gene calls are TRBV5-8 and TRBJ2-3, with D perhaps TRBD2 (7 bases). V was cut by 4 bases and J by 5 bases, with 14 bases left in between. The CDR3 has 14 amino acids. Germline-derived CDR1 and CDR2 are SGHTS and YDEGEE. The CDR3 loop reads CASSLDSGVDTQYF. For the CDR3, the DNA is TGTGCCAGCAGCCTGGACAGCGGGGTAGATACGCAGTATTTT.

The rearrangement joins TRBV11-3 to TRBJ2-1, with a tentative D call TRBD1 (6 bases). The V gene's germline CDR1 is SGHNT and CDR2 YENEEA. The CDR3 is 11 residues long. Trimming pared 2 bases from V and 10 bases from J, leaving 6 bases between. The CDR3 bases are TGTGCCAGCAGCTTAAGGGGGGAGCAGTTCTTC. Translation: CASSLRGEQFF.